Listed below are T cell receptor beta chains from one sample, sequenced in a study of blood T cell repertoires in COVID-19. Method: immunoSEQ multiplex PCR; TCRdb's copy keeps in-frame clones and lacks some. The sample has some 200,000 clones; roughly 92% are singletons. The specimen was peripheral blood. These receptors were taken from a man in his thirties or forties with COVID-19, enrolled during active disease. CDR3s include the opening cysteine and the closing phenylalanine or tryptophan. The D gene is left open where the match is weak. Size tells how often a clone was seen (once, few, many) or the class of an expanded clone, and some rows leave it out.

v_call	d_call	j_call	clone_size	cdr3_nt	cdr3_aa
TRBV7-3	TRBD1	TRBJ1-3	-	TGTGCCAGCAGCACTACAGGGGGCGCGAACACCATATATTTT	CASSTTGGANTIYF
TRBV4-1	TRBD1	TRBJ1-2	-	TGCGCCAGCAGCCCGCGGGGGACAGGGCGGTATGGCTACACCTTC	CASSPRGTGRYGYTF
TRBV5-6	TRBD1	TRBJ2-5	-	TGTGCCAGCAGCTTCCTTCCGGGACAGAAAGAGACCCAGTACTTC	CASSFLPGQKETQYF
TRBV9	TRBD2	TRBJ2-3	-	TGTGCCAGCAGCGTAGAAGTTAGCGGGGGGGCAGGAGATACGCAGTATTTT	CASSVEVSGGAGDTQYF
TRBV6-5	-	TRBJ1-2	-	TGTGCCAGCAGTTACGAACCAGACAGAGTCTATGGCTACACCTTC	CASSYEPDRVYGYTF
TRBV19	-	TRBJ1-6	-	TGTGCCAGTAGTATGCAAGGGGCTCAGAATTCACCCCTCCACTTT	CASSMQGAQNSPLHF
TRBV10-2	TRBD2	TRBJ2-7	-	TGCGCCAGCAGTGAGTCGGGGGGGAGTCAGAGACTCTACGAGCAGTACTTC	CASSESGGSQRLYEQYF
TRBV5-1	TRBD1	TRBJ2-6	-	TGCGCCAGCAGTTTACCCTCCACAGGGGGCGGCCCTGGGGCCAACGTCCTGACTTTC	CASSLPSTGGGPGANVLTF
TRBV3-1/TRBV3-2	-	TRBJ2-7	-	TGTGCCAGCAGCCTCAAAAGGGGCAGTGCCTACGAGCAGTACTTC	CASSLKRGSAYEQYF
TRBV3-1/TRBV3-2	-	TRBJ2-1	-	TGTGCCAGCAGCCAAGATAGGGGGTGGAATGAGCAGTTCTTC	CASSQDRGWNEQFF
TRBV5-1	-	TRBJ1-1	-	TGCGCCAGCAGCTTGGCAGTAGGGGGCACTGAAGCTTTCTTT	CASSLAVGGTEAFF
TRBV29-1	TRBD1	TRBJ1-2	-	TGCAGCGTCGAAAGGGACAGCTACTCTGGCTACACCTTC	CSVERDSYSGYTF
TRBV6-1	-	TRBJ1-1	-	TGTGCCAGCAGTGAAGGGGGACATGTCACTGAAGCTTTCTTT	CASSEGGHVTEAFF
TRBV5-1	TRBD1	TRBJ1-2	-	TGCGCCAGCAGCTTGGTCCAGGGGGAAAACTATGGCTACACCTTC	CASSLVQGENYGYTF
TRBV12-5	TRBD1	TRBJ2-5	once	TGTGCTAGTGGTTTGGTCCCGGGACAGGGGATATTGGAGACCCAGTACTTC	CASGLVPGQGILETQYF
TRBV10-3	-	TRBJ1-5	-	TGTGCCATCAGTGATGGGGCAGGGGACAATCAGCCCCAGCATTTT	CAISDGAGDNQPQHF
TRBV3-1/TRBV3-2	-	TRBJ1-3	-	TGTGCCAGCAGCCAAGACAGGGTGGCTGGAAACACCATATATTTT	CASSQDRVAGNTIYF
TRBV10-3	-	TRBJ1-5	few	TGTGCCATCAGTGGGGAGGACAATCAGCCCCAGCATTTT	CAISGEDNQPQHF
TRBV10-2	TRBD1	TRBJ2-3	-	TGCGCCACCTCGAACGACAGGGGGGGAACAGATACGCAGTATTTT	CATSNDRGGTDTQYF
TRBV6-5	-	TRBJ2-3	-	TGTGCCAGAAACTCAGGGGAAGAAGGCACAGATACGCAGTATTTT	CARNSGEEGTDTQYF
TRBV7-9	-	TRBJ1-2	-	TGTGCCAGCACCCCTCAGGCTGCGTATGGCTACACCTTC	CASTPQAAYGYTF
TRBV7-2	-	TRBJ1-4	-	TGTGCCAGCAGCTTAGCGCAAGGGGGGGATGAAAAACTGTTTTTT	CASSLAQGGDEKLFF
TRBV7-7	TRBD1	TRBJ2-2	-	TGTGCCAGCAGCCCTGAGGCAGGGGGTTGGGGCACCGGGGAGCTGTTTTTT	CASSPEAGGWGTGELFF
TRBV14	TRBD1	TRBJ1-2	-	TGTGCCAGCAGCCAAGATCCGGGGACAGCGACTAACTATGGCTACACCTTC	CASSQDPGTATNYGYTF
TRBV19	TRBD1	TRBJ1-4	-	TGTGCCAGTAGTAGCGACAGGGGTACGACTAATGAAAAACTGTTTTTT	CASSSDRGTTNEKLFF